Shown below are 6 T cell receptor beta chains from a single sample sequenced in a study of T-cell reconstitution after alpha-beta-depleted transplantation in children. Unique molecular identifiers were incorporated into the prepared TCRbeta library. TCRdb reprocessed the PCR reads with MiXCR, giving one entry per CDR3 protein. This table has roughly 160,000 distinct CDR3 sequences, approximately 10% appearing once. The sample in question was PBMCs, obtained before TCRalphabeta/CD19-depleted stem cell transplant. Receptors originate from a boy younger than 10 with acute myeloid leukemia, due to receive a stem cell transplant.

This clonotype was recorded many times. The chain has TRBV12-3 or TRBV12-4 and TRBJ1-1, with D tentatively TRBD1 (6 bases). Trimming took off 2 bases at V and 4 bases at J, with 14 bases between the two ends. This CDR3 region has 15 residues. The CDR3 coding sequence is TGTGCCAGCAGTTTACAGGGGAGGGGTCGCACTGAAGCTTTCTTT. This translates into CASSLQGRGRTEAFF.

This clonotype was detected ten times or more. The chain combines TRBV12-3 or TRBV12-4 with TRBJ1-1; 7 bases align to TRBD1. V shed 5 bases and J 12 bases; nucleotides not matched to a gene: 6. This CDR3 region has 11 residues. The CDR3 protein is CASSPWTGSFF. DNA for the CDR3: TGTGCCAGCAGTCCCTGGACAGGATCTTTCTTT.

This clonotype was seen more than once but under ten times. V usage is TRBV5-1 and J usage is TRBJ2-2; 8 nucleotides line up with TRBD2. This CDR3 has 16 amino acids. With 2 bases clipped from V and 5 bases from J, the junction kept 8 bases outside the gene matches. Germline V gene lookup returns CDR1 SGHRS and CDR2 YFSETQ. The CDR3 is CASSFNSGSRTGELFF. The CDR3 DNA reads TGCGCCAGCAGCTTCAACAGCGGGAGCAGGACCGGGGAGCTGTTTTTT.

This clonotype has ten or more counts. The J gene is TRBJ2-5, the V gene TRBV7-2, with TRBD2 as a possible D gene (5 bases). V was cut by 0 bases and J by 5 bases, with 7 bases left in between. The CDR3 contains 13 residues. Germline lookup yields CDR1 SGHTA and CDR2 FQGNSA. The CDR3 region has the DNA TGTGCCAGCAGCTTAGCGCTAGCCGAGACCCAGTACTTC. It is translated as CASSLALAETQYF.

This clonotype showed up many times. J is TRBJ2-5 and V is TRBV5-6; D is unresolved. Germline assignment: CDR1 SGHDT and CDR2 YYEEEE. V was trimmed by 2 bases and J by 2 bases, leaving 10 bases between them. The CDR3 totals 14 residues. CDR3 DNA sequence: TGTGCCAGCAGCTTCCGGCAGACTCAAGAGACCCAGTACTTC. As protein: CASSFRQTQETQYF.

This clonotype was observed many times. This chain uses TRBV5-1 with TRBJ2-1; 13 nucleotides agree with TRBD2. The germline CDR1 and CDR2 sequences are SGHRS and YFSETQ. J was trimmed by 0 bases and V by 0 bases; bases with no gene match: 6. This CDR3 comprises 19 residues. The CDR3 here is CASSLVGTSGVSSYNEQFF. As DNA, the CDR3 is TGCGCCAGCAGCTTGGTCGGGACTAGCGGGGTAAGCTCCTACAATGAGCAGTTCTTC.